This T cell receptor (beta chain) was identified in a study of T-cell reconstitution after alpha-beta-depleted transplantation in children. Molecular barcoding with unique molecular identifiers was used for the TCRbeta library. MiXCR, run by TCRdb on the PCR reads, gives a single entry per CDR3 protein. Seen here are about 610,000 distinct CDR3 sequences, 10% to 13% observed once, and the top ten hold about 4.3%. The germline V gene encodes CDR1 MDHEN and CDR2 SYDVKM. V was shortened by 7 bases and J by 7 bases, with 11 bases between the two germline ends. The CDR3 is made up of 12 amino acids. This clonotype occurred a few times.

The material sequenced was PBMCs from the stem cell graft donor, taken from the stem cell graft. This sequence was found in a human donor who donated a stem cell graft to a child with acute myeloid leukemia. J is TRBJ2-1 and V is TRBV28; D uncertain. The CDR3 nucleotides are TGTGCCAGCACCTCATACAGAAATGAGCAGTTCTTC. Its translation is CASTSYRNEQFF.